Shown below are 26 T cell receptor beta chains from a single sample sequenced in a study of blood T cell repertoires in COVID-19. TCRdb's table, derived via immunoSEQ multiplex PCR, lists solely in-frame clones and lacks some. Of about 90,000 clones in the sample, around four fifths were seen once. The sample comprised peripheral blood. The source of these receptors is a woman in her 70s with active or convalescent COVID-19.

CDR3 amino acids: CASSRGTGNTIYF. In DNA form, the CDR3 reads TGTGCCAGCAGCAGGGGGACTGGAAACACCATATATTTT. The chain carries TRBV12-3 or TRBV12-4 and TRBJ1-3, with 7 bases identical to TRBD1. J was trimmed by 2 bases and V by 6 bases; bases with no gene match: 1. There are 13 residues in the CDR3.

This CDR3 is CASSLEADSPQHF. The CDR3 DNA sequence: TGTGCCAGCAGTTTAGAGGCGGATTCGCCCCAGCATTTT. V usage is TRBV28 and J usage is TRBJ1-5; no firm D call. This CDR3 is built from 13 residues. Trimming took 2 bases from V and 9 from J, leaving 11 bases between them. Germline CDR1 and CDR2: MDHEN and SYDVKM. Combining the CDR3 with reference TRBV28 and TRBJ1-5 gives the whole variable domain DVKVTQSSRYLVKRTGEKVFLECVQDMDHENMFWYRQDPGLGLRLIYFSYDVKMKEKGDIPEGYSVSREKKERFSLILESASTNQTSMYLCASSLEADSPQHFGDGTRLSIL.

This sequence joins TRBV7-8 and TRBJ2-3, with 11 bases matching TRBD2. Per the germline V gene, CDR1 is SGHVS and CDR2 is FQNEAQ. After removal of 1 base from V and 5 bases from J, the junction contained 11 bases not matched to a gene. The CDR3 is 18 residues long. CDR3 nucleotides: TGTGCCAGCAGCTTAGAGTTGTTAGCGGGGGGGCAAGGAGATACGCAGTATTTT. Translated: CASSLELLAGGQGDTQYF.

The chain joins TRBV13 to TRBJ2-7, with D maybe TRBD1 (7 bases). CDR3 size: 17 residues. Germline assignment: CDR1 PRHDT and CDR2 FYEKMQ (reference sequence). With 2 bases removed from V and 7 bases from J, the gap between germline ends came to 24 bases. The CDR3: CASSLRYSLIQGREQYF. The CDR3 region has the DNA TGTGCCAGCAGCTTACGCTATTCCCTCATACAGGGGAGGGAGCAGTACTTC.

This clone was found a few times. The chain has TRBV28 and TRBJ1-2; D is perhaps TRBD1 (5 bases). Germline V gene sequence: CDR1 MDHEN, CDR2 SYDVKM. V dropped 7 bases and J dropped 4 bases, with 19 bases sitting between them. The CDR3 totals 15 residues. CDR3: CASTTPGGPIYGYTF. In nucleotides, the CDR3 is TGTGCCAGCACCACCCCGGGGGGTCCTATCTATGGCTACACCTTC.

The V call is TRBV2, the J call TRBJ1-5; D is possibly TRBD1 (6 bases). This CDR3 has 14 amino acids. Germline CDR1 reads SNHLY; CDR2 reads FYNNEI. V lost 4 bases to trimming and J lost 3 bases, with 10 bases between them. CDR3 bases: TGTGCCAGCAGTGCGGACAGATCCAATCAGCCCCAGCATTTT. Its translation: CASSADRSNQPQHF.

The rearrangement uses TRBV10-1 and TRBJ2-5; 7 bases match TRBD2. This CDR3 is 14 amino acids long. Looked up from germline, CDR1 is WNHNN and CDR2 is SYGVQD (reference sequence). J was trimmed by 1 base and V by 3 bases; bases with no gene match: 2. This CDR3 is CASSDRGGQETQYF. CDR3 DNA sequence: TGCGCCAGCAGTGATCGCGGGGGCCAAGAGACCCAGTACTTC.

This chain uses TRBV2 with TRBJ1-1, with 7 bases identical to TRBD1. There are 13 residues in the CDR3. Trimming at V came to 7 bases and at J to 1 base, leaving 3 bases not matched to a gene. Per the germline V gene, CDR1 is SNHLY and CDR2 is FYNNEI. In DNA, the CDR3 is TGTGCCAGCATCAGGACAGGGAACACTGAAGCTTTCTTT. Its translation is CASIRTGNTEAFF.

This chain joins TRBV9 and TRBJ1-4; no firm D call. Germline V gene data show CDR1 as SGDLS and CDR2 as YYNGEE. V lost 0 bases, J lost 8 bases, and 14 bases lay in between. The CDR3 contains 15 residues. CDR3 region: CASSVGDPAGEKLFF. For the CDR3, the DNA is TGTGCCAGCAGCGTAGGAGACCCCGCGGGGGAAAAACTGTTTTTT.

The chain links TRBV18 to TRBJ2-7, with TRBD1 matching 10 bases. Losses at the gene ends were 3 bases for V and 1 base for J; bases not matched to a gene: 6. Germline-derived CDR1 and CDR2 are KGHSH and LQKENI. The CDR3 has 16 residues. The DNA of the CDR3 is TGTGCCAGCTCACCCAGAGGACAGGGGGTGTCCTACGAGCAGTACTTC. Protein: CASSPRGQGVSYEQYF. The full variable domain, rest sourced from reference TRBV18 and TRBJ2-7, is NAGVMQNPRHLVRRRGQEARLRCSPMKGHSHVYWYRQLPEEGLKFMVYLQKENIIDESGMPKERFSAEFPKEGPSILRIQQVVRGDSAAYFCASSPRGQGVSYEQYFGPGTRLTVT.

The rearrangement links TRBV11-2 to TRBJ2-5, with 7 bases that match TRBD2. The germline CDR1 and CDR2 sequences are SGHAT and FQNNGV. The CDR3 has 15 residues. The V and J ends lost 6 bases and 1 base, in that order; junction bases with no gene match: 8. The CDR3, as DNA: TGTGCCAGCAGTACCACGCGGGGGTTCCAAGAGACCCAGTACTTC. Protein sequence: CASSTTRGFQETQYF.

The chain carries TRBV11-3 and TRBJ1-3, with D perhaps TRBD1 (5 bases). This CDR3 has 14 residues. V was trimmed by 4 bases and J by 1 base, leaving 8 bases between them. Germline CDR1 SGHNT, CDR2 YENEEA. The CDR3, as DNA: TGTGCCAGCAGCTCGACAGCGTCTGGAAACACCATATATTTT. Its translation: CASSSTASGNTIYF.

The rearrangement uses TRBV7-9 and TRBJ2-7, with D possibly matching TRBD1 (5 bases). Germline CDR1 and CDR2: SEHNR and FQNEAQ (reference sequence). CDR3 length: 16 amino acids. Deletions cut 2 bases from V and 5 bases from J, with 19 bases between. Written as DNA, the CDR3 is TGTGCCAGCAGCTTACAGCGCGCAGGGCACCTTAACGAGCAGTACTTC. This sequence encodes CASSLQRAGHLNEQYF.

The chain uses TRBV6-6 and TRBJ2-5, with 9 bases fitting TRBD1. In germline, CDR1 is MNHNY, CDR2 SVGAGI (reference sequence). V lost 4 bases, J lost 5 bases, and 5 bases stayed unmatched. CDR3 length: 14 residues. CDR3 nucleotides: TGTGCCAGCAGTTCCGGGACAGGGCGGGAGACCCAGTACTTC. Translation gives CASSSGTGRETQYF.

To note about this clone: A read error may account for a junction end that differs from germline. The chain couples TRBV6-1 to TRBJ1-5; perhaps TRBD1 as D (5 bases). The CDR3 loop spans 16 amino acids. Germline-derived CDR1 and CDR2 are MNHNS and SASEGT. The CDR3 protein is CASSEMEGNLYQPQHF. The CDR3 DNA reads TGTGCTAGCAGTGAAATGGAGGGGAACCTTTATCAGCCCCAGCATTTT.

V gene TRBV27 combines with J gene TRBJ1-6; D gene unclear. CDR1 is MNHEY, CDR2 SMNVEV, per germline (reference sequence). V lost 2 bases and J 13 bases, leaving 12 bases between the germline ends. The CDR3 is 13 amino acids. In nucleotides, the CDR3 is TGTGCCAGCAGTTTAAAATTAGCGAGCCCCCTCCACTTT. Translated: CASSLKLASPLHF.

The chain links TRBV19 to TRBJ2-3, with D unresolved. Germline CDR1 LNHDA, CDR2 SQIVND (reference sequence). CDR3 length equals 12 residues. V lost 6 bases and J lost 6, with 10 bases in between. CDR3 nucleotide sequence: TGTGCCAGTAGCTCTCTCCCCGATACGCAGTATTTT. It codes for CASSSLPDTQYF.

V gene TRBV7-2 combines with J gene TRBJ1-1; D gene ambiguous. The germline gives CDR1 SGHTA, CDR2 FQGNSA. The CDR3 has 13 residues. V was cut by 7 bases and J by 1 base, with 10 bases left in between. CDR3 sequence reads: CASNAERNTEAFF. DNA of the CDR3: TGTGCCAGCAATGCGGAGAGGAACACTGAAGCTTTCTTT.

J is TRBJ2-7 and V is TRBV7-2, with TRBD1 matching 8 bases. CDR3 length equals 14 residues. CDR1 SGHTA and CDR2 FQGNSA come from the germline V gene. Trimming took 5 bases from V and 2 from J; bases not matched to a gene: 5. The CDR3 spells CASSTWTGTYEQYF. CDR3 DNA: TGTGCCAGCAGCACGTGGACAGGGACCTACGAGCAGTACTTC.

The V and J genes are TRBV11-1 and TRBJ1-1, with 7 bases identical to TRBD1. CDR3 length: 14 residues. The germline V gene encodes CDR1 SGHAT and CDR2 FQDESV (reference sequence). The J segment lost 5 bases and the V segment lost 5 bases, leaving 8 bases of the junction unmatched. The CDR3 DNA reads TGTGCCAGCAGCATAACCCCGGGACAGACTGAAGCTTTCTTT. Its translation: CASSITPGQTEAFF.

This chain connects TRBV27 to TRBJ1-2; D not certain. Germline V lookup: CDR1 MNHEY, CDR2 SMNVEV (reference sequence). V shed 3 bases and J shed 4 bases, with 9 bases lying between them. The CDR3 is 13 amino acids. The CDR3 protein is CASSFGGGYGYTF. The DNA for the CDR3 is TGTGCCAGCAGTTTCGGAGGAGGCTATGGCTACACCTTC.

The rearrangement links TRBV9 to TRBJ2-7, with TRBD1 identical over 9 bases. The CDR3 is 14 amino acids. Germline V gene data show CDR1 as SGDLS and CDR2 as YYNGEE. Trimming at V came to 5 bases and at J to 6 bases, leaving 9 bases not matched to a gene. This CDR3 reads CASSAGTGTGEQYF. The CDR3 coding sequence is TGTGCCAGCAGTGCCGGGACAGGGACAGGCGAGCAGTACTTC.

The count of this clone is one. Here the CDR3 reads CASSENRGEAFF. In nucleotides, the CDR3 is TGTGCCAGCAGCGAAAACAGGGGAGAAGCTTTCTTT. The chain combines TRBV6-2 or TRBV6-3 with TRBJ1-1; TRBD1 agrees at 7 bases. The V and J ends lost 6 bases and 8 bases, in that order; junction bases with no gene match: 6. This CDR3 region has 12 residues. In germline, CDR1 is MNHEY, CDR2 SVGEGT.

J is TRBJ1-1 and V is TRBV25-1; TRBD1 agrees at 7 bases. The CDR3 has 13 residues. V shed 1 base, J shed 9 bases, and the junction held 5 bases outside the gene matches. CDR1 is MGHDK, CDR2 SYGVNS, per germline. The CDR3 spells CASSELGRGKAFF. The CDR3 bases are TGTGCCAGCAGTGAATTGGGCAGGGGGAAAGCTTTCTTT.

The chain recombines TRBV27 with TRBJ2-1, with D perhaps TRBD1 (6 bases). The CDR3 covers 15 residues. Trimming pared 6 bases from V and 7 bases from J, leaving 19 bases between. CDR1 is MNHEY, CDR2 SMNVEV, per germline (reference sequence). The CDR3 nucleotides read TGTGCCAGCAGGGGGTCAGGACAGAAGGGAAATGAGCAGTTCTTC. This translates into CASRGSGQKGNEQFF.

This sequence joins TRBV4-2 and TRBJ1-5; 7 nucleotides line up with TRBD1. The trim removed 2 bases at V and 2 bases at J, leaving 6 bases unmatched. CDR1 LGHNA and CDR2 YNFKEQ come from the germline V gene. The CDR3 runs 16 residues. The CDR3 sequence: CASSQHDRVGNQPQHF. The CDR3 bases are TGTGCCAGCAGCCAACACGACAGGGTAGGCAATCAGCCCCAGCATTTT.